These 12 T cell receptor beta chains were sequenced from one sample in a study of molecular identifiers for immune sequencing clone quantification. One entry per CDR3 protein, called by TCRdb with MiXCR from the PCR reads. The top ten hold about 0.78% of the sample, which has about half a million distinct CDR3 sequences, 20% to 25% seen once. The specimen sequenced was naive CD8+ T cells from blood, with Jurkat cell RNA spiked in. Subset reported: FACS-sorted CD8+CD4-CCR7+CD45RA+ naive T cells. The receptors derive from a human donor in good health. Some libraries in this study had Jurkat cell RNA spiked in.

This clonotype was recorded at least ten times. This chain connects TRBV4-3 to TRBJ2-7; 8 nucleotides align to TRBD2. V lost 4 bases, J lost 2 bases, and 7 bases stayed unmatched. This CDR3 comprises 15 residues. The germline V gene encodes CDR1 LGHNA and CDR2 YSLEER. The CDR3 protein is CASSPRRGGPYEQYF. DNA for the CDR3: TGCGCCAGCAGCCCCCGTCGGGGGGGCCCCTACGAGCAGTACTTC.

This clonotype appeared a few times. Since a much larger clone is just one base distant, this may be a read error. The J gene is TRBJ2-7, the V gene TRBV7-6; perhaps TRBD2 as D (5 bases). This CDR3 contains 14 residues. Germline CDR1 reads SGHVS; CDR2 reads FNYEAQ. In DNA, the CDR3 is TGTGCCAGCAACTTAACGGGGTACGGCTACGAGCAGTACTTC. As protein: CASNLTGYGYEQYF.

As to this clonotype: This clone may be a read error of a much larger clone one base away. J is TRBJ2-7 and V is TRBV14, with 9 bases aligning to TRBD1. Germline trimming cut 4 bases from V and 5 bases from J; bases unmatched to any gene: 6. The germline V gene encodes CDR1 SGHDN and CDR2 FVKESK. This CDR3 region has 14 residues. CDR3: CASSRDRGVDEQYF. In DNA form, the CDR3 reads TGTGCCAGCAGCCGAGACAGGGGGGTGGACGAGCAGTACTTC.

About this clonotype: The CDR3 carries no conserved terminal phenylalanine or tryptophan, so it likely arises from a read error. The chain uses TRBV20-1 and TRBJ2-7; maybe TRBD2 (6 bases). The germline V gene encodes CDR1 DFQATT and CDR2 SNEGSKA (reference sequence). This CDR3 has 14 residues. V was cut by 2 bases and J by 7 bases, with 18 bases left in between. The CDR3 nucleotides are TGCAGTGCTAGACCGACTAGTACCAGTTGGGAGCAGTACTAC. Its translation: CSARPTSTSWEQYY.

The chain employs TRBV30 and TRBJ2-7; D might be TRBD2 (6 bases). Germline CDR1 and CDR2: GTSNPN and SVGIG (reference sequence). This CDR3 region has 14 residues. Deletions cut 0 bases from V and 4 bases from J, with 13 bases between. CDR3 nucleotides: TGTGCCTGGAGTGTCGGTAGCGGAGTTTACGAGCAGTACTTC. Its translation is CAWSVGSGVYEQYF. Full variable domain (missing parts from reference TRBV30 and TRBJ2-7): SQTIHQWPATLVQPVGSPLSLECTVEGTSNPNLYWYRQAAGRGLQLLFYSVGIGQISSEVPQNLSASRPQDRQFILSSKKLLLSDSGFYLCAWSVGSGVYEQYFGPGTRLTVT.

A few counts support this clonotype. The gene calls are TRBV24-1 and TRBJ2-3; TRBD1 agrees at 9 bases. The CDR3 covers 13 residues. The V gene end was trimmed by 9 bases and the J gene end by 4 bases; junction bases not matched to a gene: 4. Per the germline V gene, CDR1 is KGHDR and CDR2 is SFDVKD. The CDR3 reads CATDRGDADTQYF. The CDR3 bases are TGTGCCACCGACAGGGGGGATGCAGATACGCAGTATTTT.

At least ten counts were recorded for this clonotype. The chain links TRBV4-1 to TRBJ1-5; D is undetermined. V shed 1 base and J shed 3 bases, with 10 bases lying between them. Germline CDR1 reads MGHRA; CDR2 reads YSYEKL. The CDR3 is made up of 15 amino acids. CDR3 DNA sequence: TGCGCCAGCAGCCAAGCCGCAGCCCTCAATCAGCCCCAGCATTTT. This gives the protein CASSQAAALNQPQHF.

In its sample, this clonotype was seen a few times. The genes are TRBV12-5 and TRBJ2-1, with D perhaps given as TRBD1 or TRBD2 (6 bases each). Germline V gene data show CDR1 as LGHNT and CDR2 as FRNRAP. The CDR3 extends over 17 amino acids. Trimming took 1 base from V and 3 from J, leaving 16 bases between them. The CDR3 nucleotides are TGTGCTAGTGGTTTGGCCCGGACTATCAGGGGCTACAATGAGCAGTTCTTC. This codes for CASGLARTIRGYNEQFF.

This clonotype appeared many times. The CDR3 coding sequence is TGTGCCAGCAGTTTATCGGCAGGGGCTGAAAAACTGTTTTTT. The encoded protein is CASSLSAGAEKLFF. The chain employs TRBV27 and TRBJ1-4, with D perhaps matching TRBD1 (6 bases). The CDR3 runs to 14 residues. Between the trimmed V and J ends, which lost 0 bases and 7 bases, there was a span of 9 bases. Germline V gene sequence: CDR1 MNHEY, CDR2 SMNVEV (reference sequence).

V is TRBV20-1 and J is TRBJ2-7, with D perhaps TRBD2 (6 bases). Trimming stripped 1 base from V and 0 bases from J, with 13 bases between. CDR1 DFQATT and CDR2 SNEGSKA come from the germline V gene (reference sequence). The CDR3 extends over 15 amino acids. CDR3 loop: CSARGAGTSSYEQYF. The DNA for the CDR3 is TGCAGTGCTAGAGGAGCGGGTACTAGCTCCTACGAGCAGTACTTC.

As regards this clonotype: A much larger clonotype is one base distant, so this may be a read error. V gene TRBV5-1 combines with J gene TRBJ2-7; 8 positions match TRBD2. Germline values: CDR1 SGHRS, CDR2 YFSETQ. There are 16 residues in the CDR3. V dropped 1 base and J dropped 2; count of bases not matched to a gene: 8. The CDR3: CASSLRTSSAAYEQYF. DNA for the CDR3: TGCGCCAGCAGCTTGAGGACTAGCTCGGCTGCCTACGAGCAGTACTTC.

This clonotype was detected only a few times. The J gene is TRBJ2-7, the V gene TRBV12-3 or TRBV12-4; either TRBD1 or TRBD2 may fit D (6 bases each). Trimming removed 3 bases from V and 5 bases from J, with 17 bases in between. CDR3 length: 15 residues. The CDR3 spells CASSFGGHLSDEQYF. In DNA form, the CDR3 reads TGTGCCAGCAGTTTTGGGGGGCACTTAAGCGACGAGCAGTACTTC.